This TCR beta chain is from a study of blood T cell repertoires in COVID-19. Study in general: PBMCs, B-cell-depleted T cells, or T cells provided the cDNA or gDNA that made up the material.

Germline lookup yields CDR1 LGHNA and CDR2 YSLEER. The V segment lost 3 bases and the J segment 9 bases; nucleotides outside the gene matches: 7. The CDR3 covers 15 residues. Per the original methods: Reference gene primer amplification in the assay estimated nucleated cell counts. Here immunoSEQ multiplex PCR was the method, and the copy in TCRdb shows in-frame clones only, minus some. D and trimming come from the DNA, and the V and J calls and clone size come from that table. This sample carries fewer than 250,000 clones, less than 90% of them seen once, and the ten largest clones take approximately 1.6%.

The origin of this receptor is a man in his 70s with acute or convalescent COVID-19. The V and J genes are TRBV4-3 and TRBJ1-5; TRBD1 agrees at 11 bases. Input material: peripheral blood. The CDR3 sequence is CASSQRTGGLSPQHF. The CDR3 DNA follows: TGCGCCAGCAGCCAGAGGACAGGGGGCCTTTCGCCCCAGCATTTT.